This T cell receptor (beta chain) derives from a study of blood T cell repertoires in COVID-19. Study summary: Nucleic acid was either cDNA or gDNA, and it came from T cells, B-cell-depleted T cells, or PBMCs.

Recovery among Cohort 3 donors was established by two negative PCRs, clearance, or symptom resolution. Clones were read by immunoSEQ multiplex PCR, and TCRdb kept only the in-frame ones, dropping some. The sample contains fewer than 450,000 clones, approximately 90% of which appear only once. This clone came up a few times. Germline assignment: CDR1 SEHNR and CDR2 FQNEAQ (reference sequence). J gave up 5 bases and V 5 bases, and 6 bases lay outside the gene matches. The CDR3 is made up of 14 amino acids. The sample was PBMCs or T cells enriched from blood (not recorded which). The sequence was obtained from a young woman who had recovered from COVID-19. V and J are TRBV7-9 and TRBJ1-5; 7 bases line up with TRBD1. The chain's CDR3 is CASSPDRADQPQHF. CDR3 nucleotide sequence: TGTGCCAGCAGCCCCGACAGGGCAGATCAGCCCCAGCATTTT.